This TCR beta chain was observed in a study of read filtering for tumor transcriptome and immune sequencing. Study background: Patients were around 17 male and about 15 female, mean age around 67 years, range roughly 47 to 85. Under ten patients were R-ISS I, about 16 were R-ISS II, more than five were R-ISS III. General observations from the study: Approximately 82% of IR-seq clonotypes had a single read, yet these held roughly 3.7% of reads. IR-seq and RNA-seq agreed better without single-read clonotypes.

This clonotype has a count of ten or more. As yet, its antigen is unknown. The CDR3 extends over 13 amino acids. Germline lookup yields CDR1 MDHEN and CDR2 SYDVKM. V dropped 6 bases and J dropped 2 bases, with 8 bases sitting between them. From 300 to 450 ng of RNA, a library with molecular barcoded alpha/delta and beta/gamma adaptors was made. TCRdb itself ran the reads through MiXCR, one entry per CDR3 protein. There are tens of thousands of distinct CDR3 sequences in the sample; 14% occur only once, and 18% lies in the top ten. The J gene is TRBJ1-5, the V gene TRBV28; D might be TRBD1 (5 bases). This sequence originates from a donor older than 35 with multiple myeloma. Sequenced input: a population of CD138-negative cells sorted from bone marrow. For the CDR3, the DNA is TGTGCCAGCAGGGGCAGGGGCAATCAGCCCCAGCATTTT. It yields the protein CASRGRGNQPQHF.